The next 2 T cell receptor beta chains were all read from a single sample in a study of CD8+ T cells in alopecia areata. As for treatment: oral pan-JAK inhibitor, 5-10 mg twice daily. Extracted from the samples, RNA was reverse transcribed into cDNA to serve as the sequencing template. Clones were sequenced by immunoSEQ multiplex PCR, and TCRdb holds only the in-frame ones, with some missing. The sample holds 100,000 to 120,000 clones, 56% seen once. The specimen comprised CD4+ T cells sorted from blood, sampled at week 24, from a patient treated with tofacitinib. All receptors derive from a human donor with alopecia areata.

The J gene is TRBJ2-5, the V gene TRBV7-9, with 10 bases matching TRBD1. Germline CDR1 reads SEHNR; CDR2 reads FQNEAQ (reference sequence). This CDR3 spans 16 amino acids. The trim removed 5 bases at V and 3 bases at J, leaving 9 bases unmatched. In DNA, the CDR3 is TGTGCCAGCAGCCTAGGGGACAGGGGTCCGGAAGAGACCCAGTACTTC. It specifies CASSLGDRGPEETQYF.

The rearrangement links TRBV5-1 to TRBJ1-3, with D hard to call. The V end lost 0 bases, the J end lost 4 bases, and 17 bases lay between the germline ends. The CDR3 is made up of 17 amino acids. CDR1 and CDR2 from the germline V gene are SGHRS and YFSETQ. The CDR3 DNA sequence: TGCGCCAGCAGCTTGGAGGTGTCATCGACCGGGGGAAACACCATATATTTT. Translated: CASSLEVSSTGGNTIYF.